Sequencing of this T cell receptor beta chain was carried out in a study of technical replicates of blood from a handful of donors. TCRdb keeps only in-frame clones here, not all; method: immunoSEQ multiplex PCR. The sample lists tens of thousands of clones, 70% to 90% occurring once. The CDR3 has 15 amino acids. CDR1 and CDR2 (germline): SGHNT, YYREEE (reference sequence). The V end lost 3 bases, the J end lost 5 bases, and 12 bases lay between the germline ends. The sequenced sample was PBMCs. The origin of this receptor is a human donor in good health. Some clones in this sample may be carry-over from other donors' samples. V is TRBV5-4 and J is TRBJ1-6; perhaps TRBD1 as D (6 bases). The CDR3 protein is CASSSRGHHNSPLHF. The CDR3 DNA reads TGTGCCAGCAGCTCGCGGGGGCACCATAATTCACCCCTCCACTTT. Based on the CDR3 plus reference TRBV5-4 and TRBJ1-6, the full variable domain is ETGVTQSPTHLIKTRGQQVTLRCSSQSGHNTVSWYQQALGQGPQFIFQYYREEENGRGNFPPRFSGLQFPNYSSELNVNALELDDSALYLCASSSRGHHNSPLHFGNGTRLTVT.